Sequencing of this T cell receptor (beta chain) was carried out in a study of shared clonotypes between healthy human individuals. The CDR3 sequence is 12 residues long. With 1 base removed from V and 6 bases from J, the gap between germline ends came to 7 bases. The germline gives CDR1 SGHTA, CDR2 FQGTGA. Whole-study findings and limits: Relative to clonotypes present in all four donors, those not shared had lower generation probabilities. An anticipated effect of sequencing depth on clonotype sharing among donors was recognized.

This clone occurred once. The antigen remains undetermined. The sample holds other DNA sequences that translate to the same CDR3. Sequenced by immunoSEQ multiplex PCR; TCRdb stores in-frame clones only, minus some. The profile covers roughly 640,000 clones, with more than 95% appearing a single time and 0.055% to 0.07% taken by the ten largest. Adult donors, all healthy and HIV-negative, had no recent acute infections or vaccinations. The chain joins TRBV7-3 to TRBJ2-7; weak D call: TRBD2 (6 bases). This receptor was obtained from a woman in her 30s in good health. The material sequenced was naive CD4+ T cells sorted from blood. The subset denotes: CD45RA+ positively selected. This chain's CDR3 is CASSLMGGEQYF. The CDR3 DNA reads TGTGCCAGCAGCTTAATGGGGGGCGAGCAGTACTTC.